One sample yielded the 32 T cell receptor beta chains listed below, sequenced in a study of regulatory T cells in long-lasting Graves disease (dated by TCRdb to about 2021). Library preparation used multiplex PCR. Sequencing was carried out with an Illumina HiSeq 4000. iRepertoire HTBI primers and Arm-PCR amplification of CDR3 regions were used to construct TCR beta libraries. The public reads were reanalyzed by TCRdb: fastp trimming at Q25, MiXCR alignment, in-frame beta chains only. Identical CDR3 proteins give one entry, which carries the most common genes and DNA. This sample comprises about 460,000 distinct CDR3 sequences, around 15% of them detected only once. Over 15% of the sample comes from the top ten. The time point label, read with the paper, signifies: newly diagnosed GD, antithyroid drugs for less than 3 months. For both TCR sequencing and RNA sequencing, RNA was extracted from PBMCs using TRIzol.

The data were also submitted as part of a second study, on T cells in Graves' hyperthyroidism and ophthalmopathy.

The sequences come from peripheral blood mononuclear cells (PBMCs), collected at new diagnosis, from a patient treated with antithyroid drugs. These TCRs come from a woman aged 50 to 60 with Graves disease. Donor details come from another sample of the same person, matched by shared clones.

Many counts were recorded for this clonotype. The chain carries TRBV14 and TRBJ2-7, with D perhaps TRBD1 (6 bases). The CDR3 spans 12 residues. Trimming pared 0 bases from V and 10 bases from J, leaving 10 bases between. CDR1 is SGHDN, CDR2 FVKESK, per germline. CDR3 in amino acids: CASSQDGTTQYF. DNA for the CDR3: TGTGCCAGCAGCCAAGATGGGACAACACAGTACTTC. The full variable domain, with the rest looked up from reference TRBV14 and TRBJ2-7, is EAGVTQFPSHSVIEKGQTVTLRCDPISGHDNLYWYRRVMGKEIKFLLHFVKESKQDESGMPNNRFLAERTGGTYSTLKVQPAELEDSGVYFCASSQDGTTQYFGPGTRLTVT.

In this sample, this clonotype turned up many times. CDR3 nucleotides: TGTGCCAGCAGTGAAACTGACGCGGGAGGAATCACAGATACGCAGTATTTT. Translated, it gives CASSETDAGGITDTQYF. The J gene is TRBJ2-3, the V gene TRBV6-1, with 8 bases aligning to TRBD2. CDR1 is MNHNS and CDR2 is SASEGT in the germline V gene. The CDR3 runs to 17 residues. V lost 2 bases and J lost 2; bases outside the gene matches: 9.

On this clonotype: A much larger clone differs from this one at a single base, so this may be a read error. The chain uses TRBV24-1 and TRBJ2-3; 7 bases line up with TRBD1. The J call is in doubt because the DNA end fits TRBJ1-1 better. Germline CDR1 is KGHDR and CDR2 is SFDVKD. The CDR3 totals 14 residues. The CDR3 here is CATSDGEGARGAFF. The CDR3 DNA reads TGTGCCACCAGTGATGGAGAGGGGGCCAGAGGTGCTTTCTTT.

The sample holds many counts of this clonotype. The chain carries TRBV7-9 and TRBJ2-1; the D gene is possibly TRBD1 (6 bases). Germline assignment: CDR1 SEHNR and CDR2 FQNEAQ (reference sequence). Trimming took 2 bases from V and 7 from J, leaving 15 bases between them. This CDR3 spans 15 amino acids. The CDR3 is CASSLRQGGRNEQFF. DNA of the CDR3: TGTGCCAGCAGCTTACGGCAAGGGGGAAGGAATGAGCAGTTCTTC.

In this sample, this clonotype turned up once. This chain's CDR3 is CASSVFGEAFF. CDR3 bases: TGTGCCAGCAGTGTGTTTGGGGAAGCTTTCTTT. The chain employs TRBV2 and TRBJ1-1; D is unclear. The CDR3 has 11 amino acids. Trimming took off 4 bases at V and 8 bases at J, with 8 bases between the two ends. Germline V CDR1 and CDR2: SNHLY, FYNNEI.

The chain links TRBV4-1 to TRBJ2-1, with D perhaps matching TRBD2 (5 bases). This CDR3 contains 15 residues. The germline V gene encodes CDR1 MGHRA and CDR2 YSYEKL. Trimming pared 0 bases from V and 3 bases from J, leaving 9 bases between. CDR3 nucleotides: TGCGCCAGCAGCCAAGATGGTAGCGACTACAATGAGCAGTTCTTC. Protein product: CASSQDGSDYNEQFF.

The table lists this clonotype with many counts. V usage is TRBV28 and J usage is TRBJ2-1; TRBD2 agrees at 15 bases. V shed 5 bases and J 1 base; nucleotides not matched to a gene: 12. The CDR3 has 20 amino acids. CDR1 is MDHEN, CDR2 SYDVKM, per germline. The CDR3 is CASSPYSGTSGRTSYNEQFF. CDR3 nucleotides: TGTGCCAGCAGTCCCTACTCCGGGACTAGCGGGAGGACGTCCTACAATGAGCAGTTCTTC.

This clonotype was found many times. The rearrangement joins TRBV20-1 to TRBJ2-7, with TRBD2 as a possible D gene (7 bases). Trimming cost V 6 bases and J 5 bases, with 11 bases left between them. Germline V gene data show CDR1 as DFQATT and CDR2 as SNEGSKA (reference sequence). The CDR3 is made up of 11 amino acids. In DNA form, the CDR3 reads TGCAGTGCCCCGGGGGGCGACGAGCAGTACTTC. The encoded protein is CSAPGGDEQYF.

The V gene is TRBV6-2 or TRBV6-3, the J gene TRBJ2-4; 13 positions match TRBD2. Germline values: CDR1 MNHEY, CDR2 SVGEGT. The junction had 2 bases not matched to a gene; V was cut back by 0 bases and J by 3 bases. CDR3 length: 17 residues. The CDR3 spells CASSYSRTSGSKNIQYF. Here the CDR3 DNA reads TGTGCCAGCAGTTACTCCAGGACTAGCGGGAGCAAAAACATTCAGTACTTC.

V gene TRBV24-1 combines with J gene TRBJ2-1, with 12 positions matching TRBD2. The CDR3 has 15 residues. CDR1 is KGHDR, CDR2 SFDVKD, per germline. J gave up 3 bases and V 7 bases, and 3 bases lay outside the gene matches. The CDR3 nucleotides are TGTGCCACCAGCTCGGGACTAGCGGGCTACAATGAGCAGTTCTTC. Amino acid sequence: CATSSGLAGYNEQFF.

V and J are TRBV18 and TRBJ2-5; 11 nucleotides agree with TRBD1. V lost 3 bases, J lost 2 bases, and 2 bases stayed unmatched. Germline-derived CDR1 and CDR2 are KGHSH and LQKENI. CDR3 size: 15 residues. CDR3 region: CASSPGQGGQETQYF. Here the CDR3 DNA reads TGTGCCAGCTCACCGGGACAGGGGGGACAAGAGACCCAGTACTTC.

This clonotype was detected ten times or more. This chain connects TRBV2 to TRBJ2-7; the D is unclear. Germline CDR1 SNHLY, CDR2 FYNNEI. The ends were cut back, 7 bases at V and 0 bases at J, with 13 bases in the middle. This CDR3 has 14 residues. The DNA for the CDR3 is TGTGCCAGCAATCTCCAAGCGACCTCCTACGAGCAGTACTTC. Translation gives CASNLQATSYEQYF.

This clonotype showed up many times. This rearrangement joins TRBV28 to TRBJ1-3; D is unclear. This CDR3 contains 13 residues. V lost 5 bases, J lost 3 bases, and 8 bases lay in between. CDR1 MDHEN and CDR2 SYDVKM come from the germline V gene. For the CDR3, the DNA is TGTGCCAGCAGTCGAAATGATGGAAACACCATATATTTT. It is translated as CASSRNDGNTIYF.

In its sample, this clonotype was seen many times. This chain uses TRBV6-9 with TRBJ2-1; the match to TRBD1 covers 9 bases. The CDR3 is made up of 15 amino acids. With 3 bases clipped from V and 4 bases from J, the junction kept 4 bases outside the gene matches. CDR1 MNHGY and CDR2 SVAAGI come from the germline V gene. For the CDR3, the DNA is TGTGCCAGCAGTTACGGGACAGGGACTTACAATGAGCAGTTCTTC. Residues: CASSYGTGTYNEQFF.

The table lists this clonotype with many counts. This chain uses TRBV28 with TRBJ1-5; D might be TRBD1 (6 bases). Per germline, CDR1 MDHEN and CDR2 SYDVKM. This CDR3 contains 17 residues. The V gene lost 3 bases and the J gene lost 3 bases, with 18 bases spanning the gap. This CDR3 reads CASSLPGGPHLNQPQHF. The CDR3 nucleotides read TGTGCCAGCAGTTTGCCTGGGGGCCCCCACCTCAATCAGCCCCAGCATTTT.

With regard to this clonotype: Just one base apart from a much larger clone, this may be a read error. This sequence joins TRBV27 and TRBJ2-1; 10 nucleotides match TRBD2. Per germline, CDR1 MNHEY and CDR2 SMNVEV (reference sequence). The junction had 7 bases not matched to a gene; V was cut back by 4 bases and J by 10 bases. The CDR3 extends over 14 amino acids. CDR3 DNA: TGTGCCAGCAGTTACACTAGCGGGATCTACGAGCAGTTCTTC. It yields the protein CASSYTSGIYEQFF.

Ten or more counts support this clonotype. The chain links TRBV7-9 to TRBJ2-1, with D possibly matching TRBD2 (5 bases). This CDR3 is 17 amino acids long. Trimming took 2 bases from V and 0 from J, leaving 14 bases between them. Germline-derived CDR1 and CDR2 are SEHNR and FQNEAQ (reference sequence). The CDR3 is CASSLKGATSSYNEQFF. The CDR3 bases are TGTGCCAGCAGCTTAAAGGGAGCCACGAGCTCCTACAATGAGCAGTTCTTC.

This clonotype has a handful of counts. V usage is TRBV12-3 or TRBV12-4 and J usage is TRBJ2-4, with D possibly TRBD1 on 5 matching bases. Trimming shortened V by 4 bases and J by 0 bases, and 25 bases separated the two germline ends. The CDR3 extends over 20 amino acids. The CDR3 DNA sequence: TGTGCCAGCAGTTCACAAGAAGCCCACGCAGGGATACTAGCCAAAAACATTCAGTACTTC. The encoded protein is CASSSQEAHAGILAKNIQYF.

The gene calls are TRBV25-1 and TRBJ1-5; 8 nucleotides line up with TRBD1. The CDR3 sequence is 13 residues long. V lost 6 bases, J lost 7 bases, and 5 bases stayed unmatched. Per the germline V gene, CDR1 is MGHDK and CDR2 is SYGVNS. For the CDR3, the DNA is TGTGCCAGCAGCGAGACAGGGGTGCAGCCCCAGCATTTT. Translation gives CASSETGVQPQHF.

This clonotype was found many times. The chain carries TRBV28 and TRBJ2-7; D remains unclear. Germline CDR1 MDHEN, CDR2 SYDVKM. V lost 7 bases to trimming and J lost 0 bases, with 19 bases between them. This CDR3 spans 16 amino acids. DNA for the CDR3: TGTGCCAGCACCCCTCATGGTAGTCCCACCTCCTACGAGCAGTACTTC. It translates to CASTPHGSPTSYEQYF.

This clonotype was seen at least ten times. CDR3 sequence (DNA): TGTGCCAGCAGCCGCGGGACAGATCTGCGGGAGCAGTACTTC. Amino acids: CASSRGTDLREQYF. The V call is TRBV12-3 or TRBV12-4, the J call TRBJ2-7, with D possibly being TRBD1 (7 bases). The CDR3 is 14 residues long. Trimming took off 6 bases at V and 7 bases at J, with 19 bases between the two ends.

This rearrangement joins TRBV14 to TRBJ2-1; no reliable D call. Germline V lookup: CDR1 SGHDN, CDR2 FVKESK. This CDR3 is 14 amino acids long. V was trimmed by 1 base and J by 10 bases, leaving 14 bases between them. The CDR3 protein is CASSQGASVGEQFF. The CDR3 DNA follows: TGTGCCAGCAGCCAAGGGGCAAGCGTGGGGGAGCAGTTCTTC.

This clonotype was seen more than once but under ten times. The chain has TRBV27 and TRBJ2-2; 12 nucleotides align to TRBD1. The germline V gene has CDR1 MNHEY and CDR2 SMNVEV (reference sequence). The CDR3 is 16 residues long. V dropped 3 bases and J dropped 5; count of bases not matched to a gene: 4. The CDR3: CASSFGTGGRTGELFF. CDR3 DNA: TGTGCCAGCAGTTTCGGGACAGGGGGCCGTACCGGGGAGCTGTTTTTT.

This clonotype showed up many times. The J gene is TRBJ1-5, the V gene TRBV2, with D tentatively TRBD1 (5 bases). The CDR3 is 15 residues long. Trimming pared 3 bases from V and 0 bases from J, leaving 9 bases between. Germline lookup yields CDR1 SNHLY and CDR2 FYNNEI. CDR3 protein: CASSERTYSNQPQHF. The CDR3 region has the DNA TGTGCCAGCAGTGAGCGGACATATAGCAATCAGCCCCAGCATTTT.

The chain has TRBV20-1 and TRBJ2-2; the match to TRBD2 covers 9 bases. The CDR3 is made up of 16 amino acids. Germline CDR1 and CDR2: DFQATT and SNEGSKA (reference sequence). Germline trimming cut 4 bases from V and 0 bases from J; bases unmatched to any gene: 6. CDR3 region: CSANFGGRANTGELFF. CDR3 sequence (DNA): TGCAGTGCTAATTTCGGCGGGAGGGCGAACACCGGGGAGCTGTTTTTT.

In its sample, this clonotype was seen a few times. This chain joins TRBV28 and TRBJ1-3; D remains ambiguous. Deletions cut 3 bases from V and 8 bases from J, with 5 bases between. Per germline, CDR1 MDHEN and CDR2 SYDVKM. This CDR3 is 11 amino acids long. In DNA, the CDR3 is TGTGCCAGCAGTTTGTGGGACACCATATATTTT. It yields the protein CASSLWDTIYF.

In this sample, this clonotype turned up many times. CDR3 loop: CASSLTGTGTYEQYF. The CDR3, as DNA: TGTGCCAGCAGTCTTACCGGGACAGGGACCTACGAGCAGTACTTC. The chain is built from TRBV28 and TRBJ2-7, with 9 bases matching TRBD1. The germline CDR1 and CDR2 sequences are MDHEN and SYDVKM. V shed 5 bases, J shed 2 bases, and the junction held 7 bases outside the gene matches. CDR3 length equals 15 residues.

At least ten counts were recorded for this clonotype. The rearrangement uses TRBV2 and TRBJ2-1, with a possible D match to TRBD1 (5 bases). The germline gives CDR1 SNHLY, CDR2 FYNNEI. This CDR3 comprises 14 residues. Deletions cut 3 bases from V and 5 bases from J, with 11 bases between. The CDR3: CASSEGREHNEQFF. CDR3 sequence (DNA): TGTGCCAGCAGTGAGGGCAGGGAACACAATGAGCAGTTCTTC. The full variable domain, rest sourced from reference TRBV2 and TRBJ2-1, is EPEVTQTPSHQVTQMGQEVILRCVPISNHLYFYWYRQILGQKVEFLVSFYNNEISEKSEIFDDQFSVERPDGSNFTLKIRSTKLEDSAMYFCASSEGREHNEQFFGPGTRLTVL.

CDR3: CASSQDALGRPVTDTQYF. As DNA, the CDR3 is TGTGCCAGCAGCCAAGATGCTCTCGGGAGGCCAGTGACAGATACGCAGTATTTT. This chain uses TRBV3-1 with TRBJ2-3; TRBD2 matches at 7 bases. The CDR3 extends over 18 amino acids. From germline, CDR1 is LGHDT and CDR2 YNNKEL (reference sequence). V shed 0 bases and J 3 bases; nucleotides not matched to a gene: 12.

This clonotype was seen repeatedly, ten times or more. This chain links TRBV11-2 with TRBJ1-5; no firm D call. Germline loops: CDR1 SGHAT, CDR2 FQNNGV. This CDR3 is built from 14 residues. V lost 1 base to trimming and J lost 6 bases, with 10 bases between them. The CDR3 spells CASSLGRSGQPQHF. Written as DNA, the CDR3 is TGTGCCAGCAGCTTAGGACGGTCCGGTCAGCCCCAGCATTTT.

This clonotype came up many times. The chain combines TRBV28 with TRBJ2-7; D is uncertain. Trimming stripped 3 bases from V and 3 bases from J, with 12 bases between. This CDR3 comprises 14 residues. From germline, CDR1 is MDHEN and CDR2 SYDVKM. The CDR3 coding sequence is TGTGCCAGCAGTTTGCCCTCCGGCCTCTACGAGCAGTACTTC. Translating gives CASSLPSGLYEQYF.

This clonotype came up many times. CDR3 region: CASSRISFADTQYF. CDR3 coding DNA: TGTGCCAGCAGCCGGATTAGCTTTGCAGATACGCAGTATTTT. This sequence joins TRBV3-1 and TRBJ2-3; D ambiguous. The V gene's germline CDR1 is LGHDT and CDR2 YNNKEL (reference sequence). The V end lost 4 bases, the J end lost 4 bases, and 12 bases lay between the germline ends. The CDR3 runs to 14 residues.